The clone carrying this T cell receptor (beta chain) was recorded many times. Its antigen is not known. The CDR3 length is 15 residues. The germline V and J ends were trimmed by 6 bases and 0 bases, with 15 bases remaining between them. CDR1 is MNHNY and CDR2 is SVGAGI in the germline V gene (reference sequence). The data originate from a study of blood T cells in healthy people across ages. General observations from the study: There were more naive CD4+ cells and higher diversity in long-lived donors than in aged donors.

For the second PCR, which ran for about 7 to 11 cycles, a sample-barcoded 5' primer and a J-beta primer mix were used. One entry per CDR3 protein results from TCRdb running MiXCR on the 5' RACE reads. The table shows approximately 680,000 distinct CDR3 sequences, with around 32% occurring only once. V is TRBV6-6 and J is TRBJ2-7; a possible D gene is TRBD1 (6 bases). The receptor's source is a woman of 80 years or more in good health. The source material was blood. CDR3 coding DNA: TGTGCCAGCAGAGAGACAGGCGCAGACTCCTACGAGCAGTACTTC. As protein: CASRETGADSYEQYF.